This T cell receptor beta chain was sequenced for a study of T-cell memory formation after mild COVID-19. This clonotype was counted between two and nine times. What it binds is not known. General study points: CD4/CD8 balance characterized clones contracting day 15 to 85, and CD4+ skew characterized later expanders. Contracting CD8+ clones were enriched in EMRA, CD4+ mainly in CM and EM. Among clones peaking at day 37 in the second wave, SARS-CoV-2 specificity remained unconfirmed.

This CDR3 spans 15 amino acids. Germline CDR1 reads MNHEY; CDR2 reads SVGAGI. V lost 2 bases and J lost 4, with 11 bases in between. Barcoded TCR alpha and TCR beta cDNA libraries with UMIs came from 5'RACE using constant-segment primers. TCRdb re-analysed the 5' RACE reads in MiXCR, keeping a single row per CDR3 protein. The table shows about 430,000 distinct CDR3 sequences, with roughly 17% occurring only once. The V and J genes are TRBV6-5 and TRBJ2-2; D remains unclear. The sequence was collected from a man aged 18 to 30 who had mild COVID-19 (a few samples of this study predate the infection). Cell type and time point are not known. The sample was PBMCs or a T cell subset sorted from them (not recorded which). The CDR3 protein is CASSYPGLGTGELFF. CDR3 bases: TGTGCCAGCAGTTACCCGGGTTTGGGCACCGGGGAGCTGTTTTTT.